The clone carrying this T cell receptor (beta chain) was observed a handful of times. Its antigen is not known. These data come from a study of response to subunit inactivated influenza vaccine. Notes on the study in general: T cells newly recruited by each seasonal influenza vaccination are few, the authors suggested.

TCRdb ran MiXCR on the RT-PCR reads and lists one entry per CDR3 protein. The sample has about 500,000 distinct CDR3 sequences; more than 7% are singletons. The germline CDR1 and CDR2 sequences are SGHTA and FQGTGA. CDR3 length equals 14 residues. Trimming took off 5 bases at V and 5 bases at J, with 14 bases between the two ends. The sequence was collected from a man aged 50-75 years who received an inactivated influenza vaccine. The sample in question was PBMCs from blood, obtained less than 30 months after vaccination. The chain has TRBV7-3 and TRBJ2-3, with D perhaps being TRBD1 or TRBD2 (6 bases each). The CDR3 loop is CASSPTGGRDTQYF. The CDR3 nucleotides are TGTGCCAGCAGCCCCACCGGGGGCCGAGATACGCAGTATTTT.